This TCR beta chain is drawn from a study of shared clonotypes between healthy human individuals. The CDR3 sequence is 15 residues long. V was pared by 1 base and J by 8 bases, with 5 bases of the junction left unmatched. CDR1 and CDR2 (germline): SGHAT, FQNNGV. Naive CD8 cells comprised CD45RO-negative, CCR7-positively selected cells, excluding terminally differentiated effector memory CD45RA+ cells. The assay was immunoSEQ multiplex PCR, and TCRdb's table has in-frame clones only and misses some. Of approximately 810,000 clones in the sample, around 92% were seen once. Sequenced material: naive CD8+ T cells sorted from blood. The rearrangement joins TRBV11-2 to TRBJ1-4; the match to TRBD1 covers 9 bases. This sequence was found in a man aged 25-45 years in good health. The CDR3 nucleotides are TGTGCCAGCAGCTTAGTGGGACAGGGCTGGGAAAAACTGTTTTTT. This gives the protein CASSLVGQGWEKLFF. Supplemented by reference TRBV11-2 and TRBJ1-4, the full variable domain reads EAGVAQSPRYKIIEKRQSVAFWCNPISGHATLYWYQQILGQGPKLLIQFQNNGVVDDSQLPKDRFSAERLKGVDSTLKIQPAKLEDSAVYLCASSLVGQGWEKLFFGSGTQLSVL.